This record concerns one TCR beta chain sequence. Antigen unknown. Trimming took 4 bases from V and 6 from J, leaving 10 bases between them. The CDR3 spans 12 residues. Germline-derived CDR1 and CDR2 are SGHNT and YYREEE (reference sequence). This sample is drawn from a study of cytomegalovirus exposure and HLA in healthy donors. Study results and caveats: Rare sequences made up most TCRs, while some public TCRs were found in many donors. In a later analysis, across HLA loci, associated TCR counts were highest for DRB1, lowest for HLA-C. Per published reports, the classifier diagnosed cytomegalovirus status with high specificity and sensitivity.

Both 60 Vbeta primers and 13 Jbeta primers went into the PCR. The data were produced by immunoSEQ multiplex PCR, yet TCRdb's version contains in-frame clones alone and is incomplete. The data contain under 170,000 clones, 55% to 80% of them seen just once; the ten biggest clones take up 6% to 8.5%. Sequencing was performed on PBMCs. The gene calls are TRBV5-4 and TRBJ1-2, with D perhaps matching TRBD1 (5 bases). This sequence was found in an older woman in good health and CMV-seropositive. The CDR3 DNA reads TGTGCCAGCAGCACCGACAGCCATGGCTACACCTTC. Its translation: CASSTDSHGYTF. Full variable domain (missing parts from reference TRBV5-4 and TRBJ1-2): ETGVTQSPTHLIKTRGQQVTLRCSSQSGHNTVSWYQQALGQGPQFIFQYYREEENGRGNFPPRFSGLQFPNYSSELNVNALELDDSALYLCASSTDSHGYTFGSGTRLTVV.